This T cell receptor beta chain was found in a study of blood T cell repertoires in COVID-19. Study-level background: COVID-19 samples from acute and convalescent phases originated in the United States, Italy and Spain. From T cells, B-cell-depleted T cells, or PBMCs came the material, which was cDNA or gDNA.

Authors' methods: Reference gene primer amplification in the assay estimated nucleated cell counts. Assay: immunoSEQ multiplex PCR; the TCRdb copy retains only in-frame clones and omits some. V and J calls and clone size are copied from that table; D and trimming were computed from the DNA. The repertoire includes tens of thousands of clones, about 85% of them detected once, and around 25% sits in the top ten. Germline V gives CDR1 SGHTA, CDR2 FQGTGA. CDR3 length equals 15 residues. V lost 4 bases to trimming and J lost 4 bases; unmatched junction nucleotides: 5. Sequencing input: peripheral blood. The sequence derives from a human donor in a cohort sampled during active COVID-19. The genes are TRBV7-3 and TRBJ2-2; TRBD2 matches 8 bases. CDR3 region: CASSSVAGGTGELFF. CDR3 coding DNA: TGTGCCAGCAGCTCGGTTGCGGGGGGCACCGGGGAGCTGTTTTTT.